Listed here are 26 T cell receptor beta chains from one sample, sequenced in a study of blood T cells in healthy people across ages. Together with a sample-barcoded 5' primer, a J-beta primer mix was included in a second PCR lasting roughly 6 to 12 cycles. Via MiXCR, TCRdb re-called the 5' RACE reads, giving one row per CDR3 protein. The sample records about 2 million distinct CDR3 sequences, roughly 50% being singletons. Input material: blood. The receptors derive from a woman in her thirties or forties in good health.

V is TRBV20-1 and J is TRBJ2-3, with D perhaps matching TRBD2 (6 bases). The germline V gene has CDR1 DFQATT and CDR2 SNEGSKA (reference sequence). This CDR3 contains 14 residues. V lost 6 bases to trimming and J lost 2 bases, with 15 bases between them. The CDR3 here is CSARPGLYTDTQYF. CDR3 nucleotide sequence: TGCAGTGCCCGGCCGGGACTTTACACAGATACGCAGTATTTT.

This clonotype was detected only a few times. The chain employs TRBV4-2 and TRBJ2-5; 10 nucleotides agree with TRBD2. Germline V gene sequence: CDR1 LGHNA, CDR2 YNFKEQ. V was pared by 4 bases and J by 2 bases, with 7 bases of the junction left unmatched. The CDR3 runs to 16 residues. The CDR3 nucleotides read TGTGCCAGCAGCCCACACGGTAGCGGGGGGCAAGAGACCCAGTACTTC. Translating gives CASSPHGSGGQETQYF.

The rearrangement links TRBV13 to TRBJ1-2, with TRBD1 identical over 7 bases. In germline, CDR1 is PRHDT, CDR2 FYEKMQ (reference sequence). The junction had 15 bases not matched to a gene; V was cut back by 1 base and J by 4 bases. The CDR3 runs 18 residues. The CDR3 spells CASSLVEGAATLGYGYTF. CDR3 sequence (DNA): TGTGCCAGCAGCTTAGTCGAGGGGGCAGCGACGCTAGGCTATGGCTACACCTTC.

The sample holds a few counts of this clonotype. CDR3 protein: CASSQEGNEDTQYF. In DNA form, the CDR3 reads TGCGCCAGCAGCCAAGAGGGCAATGAGGATACGCAGTATTTT. This sequence joins TRBV4-3 and TRBJ2-3; D uncertain. V lost 0 bases, J lost 6 bases, and 10 bases lay in between. The V gene's germline CDR1 is LGHNA and CDR2 YSLEER. This CDR3 comprises 14 residues.

The gene calls are TRBV6-2 or TRBV6-3 and TRBJ1-1; D gene ambiguous. The length of the CDR3 is 14 residues. V was trimmed by 0 bases and J by 1 base, leaving 6 bases between them. Germline V gene sequence: CDR1 MNHEY, CDR2 SVGEGT. The CDR3 loop reads CASSYSVRNTEAFF. CDR3 bases: TGTGCCAGCAGTTACTCTGTGAGGAACACTGAAGCTTTCTTT.

The chain employs TRBV4-2 and TRBJ1-5; 9 positions match TRBD1. From germline, CDR1 is LGHNA and CDR2 YNFKEQ. With V trimmed by 0 bases and J by 5 bases, 8 bases remained unmatched. This CDR3 contains 17 residues. The CDR3 nucleotides are TGTGCCAGCAGCCAAGATTTTAGGGGACAGGGCCATCAGCCCCAGCATTTT. Encoded protein: CASSQDFRGQGHQPQHF.

This sequence joins TRBV29-1 and TRBJ2-1; 8 bases line up with TRBD1. V was clipped by 6 bases and J by 5 bases; unmatched bases: 6. Germline lookup yields CDR1 SQVTM and CDR2 ANQGSEA. This CDR3 region has 13 residues. The CDR3 loop reads CSVRQGWDNEQFF. The DNA for the CDR3 is TGCAGCGTAAGACAGGGGTGGGACAATGAGCAGTTCTTC.

This clonotype was observed a few times. The V and J genes are TRBV20-1 and TRBJ2-7; no definite D call. The ends were cut back, 6 bases at V and 0 bases at J, with 12 bases in the middle. The CDR3 runs 13 residues. CDR1 DFQATT and CDR2 SNEGSKA come from the germline V gene (reference sequence). CDR3: CSATGPHSYEQYF. The CDR3 DNA sequence: TGCAGTGCCACGGGTCCCCACTCCTACGAGCAGTACTTC.

This chain joins TRBV20-1 and TRBJ1-1; 7 bases fit TRBD1. CDR3 size: 14 residues. V lost 5 bases to trimming and J lost 7 bases; unmatched junction nucleotides: 13. The germline V gene encodes CDR1 DFQATT and CDR2 SNEGSKA (reference sequence). The CDR3 loop reads CSAPEITGVGEAFF. CDR3 nucleotide sequence: TGCAGTGCTCCAGAGATCACAGGGGTGGGTGAAGCTTTCTTT.

The gene calls are TRBV7-9 and TRBJ2-1, with TRBD1 matching 7 bases. The V gene end was trimmed by 3 bases and the J gene end by 3 bases; junction bases not matched to a gene: 5. The germline CDR1 and CDR2 sequences are SEHNR and FQNEAQ (reference sequence). CDR3 length: 15 residues. Written as DNA, the CDR3 is TGTGCCAGCAGCTTTAGACAGGGCTTCTACAATGAGCAGTTCTTC. It codes for CASSFRQGFYNEQFF.

This chain uses TRBV2 with TRBJ2-3; TRBD2 matches at 11 bases. Per the germline V gene, CDR1 is SNHLY and CDR2 is FYNNEI. J was trimmed by 2 bases and V by 6 bases; bases with no gene match: 7. The CDR3 spans 16 residues. In DNA, the CDR3 is TGTGCCAGCAGCGCCGGGACTAGCGGCAACACAGATACGCAGTATTTT. This encodes CASSAGTSGNTDTQYF.

The rearrangement uses TRBV12-3 or TRBV12-4 and TRBJ2-6, with 7 positions matching TRBD1. The CDR3 is made up of 17 amino acids. V was pared by 3 bases and J by 4 bases, with 9 bases of the junction left unmatched. CDR3 residues: CASSFRRGGAGANVLTF. The CDR3 region has the DNA TGTGCCAGCAGTTTCCGGAGAGGGGGCGCCGGGGCCAACGTCCTGACTTTC.

With regard to this clonotype: At one boundary the junction diverges from the germline segment, which might be a read error. CDR3 sequence (DNA): TGTGCCCGCAGCCGCATGGACAGGGTTAACACTGAAGCTTTCTTT. Amino acid sequence: CARSRMDRVNTEAFF. The chain employs TRBV3-1 and TRBJ1-1; 8 bases fit TRBD1. CDR3 size: 15 residues. Germline values: CDR1 LGHDT, CDR2 YNNKEL (reference sequence).

This chain connects TRBV9 to TRBJ2-1; D is unresolved. From germline, CDR1 is SGDLS and CDR2 YYNGEE. This CDR3 has 15 residues. Deletions cut 0 bases from V and 9 bases from J, with 16 bases between. CDR3 protein: CASSVVLPGRGEQFF. The CDR3 region has the DNA TGTGCCAGCAGCGTAGTACTACCGGGCAGAGGTGAGCAGTTCTTC. The whole variable domain, remainder taken from reference TRBV9 and TRBJ2-1, is DSGVTQTPKHLITATGQRVTLRCSPRSGDLSVYWYQQSLDQGLQFLIQYYNGEERAKGNILERFSAQQFPDLHSELNLSSLELGDSALYFCASSVVLPGRGEQFFGPGTRLTVL.

This rearrangement joins TRBV7-9 to TRBJ1-6; no definite D call. CDR3 size: 13 residues. Germline-derived CDR1 and CDR2 are SEHNR and FQNEAQ (reference sequence). Trimming left V 4 bases short and J 12 bases short, with 13 bases between. CDR3 amino acids: CASSSQRELPLHF. The CDR3 region has the DNA TGTGCCAGCAGCTCCCAAAGAGAGTTACCCCTCCACTTT.

The rearrangement uses TRBV5-5 and TRBJ2-5; 11 bases align to TRBD2. The CDR3 has 15 residues. Germline CDR1 and CDR2: SGHKS and YYEKEE (reference sequence). V was pared by 3 bases and J by 11 bases, with 12 bases of the junction left unmatched. DNA of the CDR3: TGTGCCAGCAGCTCAACGGGACTAGCGGCCGGGGAGCAGTACTTC. It is translated as CASSSTGLAAGEQYF. Drawing the rest from reference TRBV5-5 and TRBJ2-5, the complete variable domain is DAGVTQSPTHLIKTRGQQVTLRCSPISGHKSVSWYQQVLGQGPQFIFQYYEKEERGRGNFPDRFSARQFPNYSSELNVNALLLGDSALYLCASSSTGLAAGEQYFGPGTRLLVL.

This chain uses TRBV20-1 with TRBJ2-1; 7 nucleotides match TRBD2. J gave up 0 bases and V 2 bases, and 7 bases lay outside the gene matches. The CDR3 contains 16 residues. Germline V gene sequence: CDR1 DFQATT, CDR2 SNEGSKA (reference sequence). In nucleotides, the CDR3 is TGCAGTGCTAGATCCCGGGCGGGGGTCTCCTACAATGAGCAGTTCTTC. Encoded protein: CSARSRAGVSYNEQFF.

The chain links TRBV20-1 to TRBJ2-2; 11 positions match TRBD2. The V and J ends lost 7 bases and 4 bases, in that order; junction bases with no gene match: 8. CDR3 length equals 15 residues. Germline lookup yields CDR1 DFQATT and CDR2 SNEGSKA (reference sequence). In DNA form, the CDR3 reads TGCAGTGGCCTAGCGGGGGGCCGGGCCACCGGGGAGCTGTTTTTT. Its translation: CSGLAGGRATGELFF.

There are a few counts of this clonotype. This chain joins TRBV4-1 and TRBJ2-5; 11 bases fit TRBD2. Germline loops: CDR1 MGHRA, CDR2 YSYEKL. The CDR3 runs to 16 residues. V shed 4 bases, J shed 1 base, and the junction held 5 bases outside the gene matches. The CDR3 loop reads CASSLPGLAAQETQYF. Here the CDR3 DNA reads TGCGCCAGCAGCCTACCGGGACTAGCGGCCCAAGAGACCCAGTACTTC.

The V call is TRBV29-1, the J call TRBJ1-3; D is uncertain. V was cut by 2 bases and J by 8 bases, with 7 bases left in between. This CDR3 contains 11 residues. From germline, CDR1 is SQVTM and CDR2 ANQGSEA. The CDR3 DNA follows: TGCAGCGTTGAAATAGGAGACACCATATATTTT. Protein: CSVEIGDTIYF.

A word on this clonotype: A much larger clone lies one base from this, so it may be a read error. The gene calls are TRBV9 and TRBJ2-1; D is possibly TRBD2 (6 bases). The CDR3 loop spans 16 amino acids. V was clipped by 3 bases and J by 1 base, with 14 bases between them. Germline assignment: CDR1 SGDLS and CDR2 YYNGEE. DNA for the CDR3: TGTGCCAGCAGCGCACAGGCGGGGAGGTCCTACAATGAGCAGTTCTTC. It encodes CASSAQAGRSYNEQFF.

A word on this clonotype: The germline gene is not matched at one end of the junction; a read error may be the cause. The V call is TRBV11-2, the J call TRBJ2-3; D not certain. CDR1 and CDR2 (germline): SGHAT, FQNNGV. The CDR3 length is 13 residues. CDR3 amino acids: CAGSSGPAYMQYF. In DNA, the CDR3 is TGTGCCGGCAGCAGTGGGCCAGCCTATATGCAGTATTTT.

The chain is built from TRBV6-5 and TRBJ2-7; possibly TRBD2 for D (7 bases). Germline CDR1 MNHEY, CDR2 SVGAGI. The CDR3 is 15 amino acids. Trimming took off 6 bases at V and 2 bases at J, with 17 bases between the two ends. CDR3 region: CASSAAGAITYEQYF. The CDR3 DNA follows: TGTGCCAGCAGCGCCGCGGGGGCGATCACCTACGAGCAGTACTTC.

This CDR3 reads CASSYSLSRGKETQYF. DNA of the CDR3: TGTGCCAGCAGTTACTCGCTCAGCAGGGGGAAAGAGACCCAGTACTTC. This sequence joins TRBV6-5 and TRBJ2-7; 7 nucleotides align to TRBD1. Judging by the DNA end, TRBJ2-5 fits better; the J call may be wrong. Germline assignment: CDR1 MNHEY and CDR2 SVGAGI. The CDR3 is 16 amino acids.

CDR3 bases: TGTGCCAGCACCTCCGGGACAGGGACAAGTATATTTACCTACGAGCAGTACTTC. It codes for CASTSGTGTSIFTYEQYF. The chain links TRBV6-2 or TRBV6-3 to TRBJ2-7; 9 bases are shared with TRBD1. Germline V CDR1 and CDR2: MNHEY, SVGEGT. With V trimmed by 7 bases and J by 2 bases, 18 bases remained unmatched. The CDR3 contains 18 residues.

This clonotype was picked up a small number of times. CDR3: CASSPPRWDRMNEKLFF. The CDR3 bases are TGTGCCAGCAGTCCGCCCCGATGGGACCGAATGAATGAAAAACTGTTTTTT. The V call is TRBV12-3 or TRBV12-4, the J call TRBJ1-4; D perhaps matches TRBD1 (5 bases). V lost 5 bases and J 5 bases, leaving 21 bases between the germline ends. The CDR3 length is 17 residues.